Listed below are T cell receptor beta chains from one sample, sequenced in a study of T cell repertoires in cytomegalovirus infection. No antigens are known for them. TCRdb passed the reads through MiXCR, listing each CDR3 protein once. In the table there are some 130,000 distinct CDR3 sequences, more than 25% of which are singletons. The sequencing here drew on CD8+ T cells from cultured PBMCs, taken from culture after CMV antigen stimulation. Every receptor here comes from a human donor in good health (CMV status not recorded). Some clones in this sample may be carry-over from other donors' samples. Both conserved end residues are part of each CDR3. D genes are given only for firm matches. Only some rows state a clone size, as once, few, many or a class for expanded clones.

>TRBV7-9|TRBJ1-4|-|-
TGTGCCAGCAGCTTCTCCGGTGCAACTAATGAAAAACTGTTTTTT
CASSFSGATNEKLFF
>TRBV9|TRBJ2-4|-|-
TGTGCCAGCAGCCCGAGTGGGCGTAGGGTGTACTTC
CASSPSGRRVYF
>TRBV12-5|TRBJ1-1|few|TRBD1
TGTGCTAGTGGTTCAGGGGGACTCGTCACTGAAGCTTTCTTT
CASGSGGLVTEAFF
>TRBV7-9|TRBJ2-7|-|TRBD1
TGTGCCAGCAGCTCTGGACAGGTTTACGAGCAGTACTTC
CASSSGQVYEQYF
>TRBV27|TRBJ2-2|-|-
TGTGCCACCGCCCAGGCGAACACCGGGGAGCTGTTTTTT
CATAQANTGELFF
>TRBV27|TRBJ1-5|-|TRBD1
TGTGCCAGCTCGTTTACAGGGGGCGCAAGCAATCAGCCCCAGCATTTT
CASSFTGGASNQPQHF
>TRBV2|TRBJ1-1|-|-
TGTGCCAGCAGCGGACCCATGAACACTGAAGCTTTCTTT
CASSGPMNTEAFF
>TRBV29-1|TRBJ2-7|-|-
TGCAGCGTTGTCGACAGTTCCTACGAGCAGTACTTC
CSVVDSSYEQYF
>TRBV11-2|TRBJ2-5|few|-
TGTGCCAGCAGCAACTGGGACGGCCAAGAGACCCAGTACTTC
CASSNWDGQETQYF
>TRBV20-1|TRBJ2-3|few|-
TGCAGTGCTAGATCGGCTCAGTTTGGGCTGGATACGCAGTATTTT
CSARSAQFGLDTQYF
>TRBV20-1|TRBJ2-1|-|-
TGCAGTGCTAGAAGGGTCGGGGATGAGCAGTTCTTC
CSARRVGDEQFF
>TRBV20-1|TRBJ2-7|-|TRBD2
TGCAGTGCTAGATGGGGACTAGGGAACGAGCAGTACTTC
CSARWGLGNEQYF
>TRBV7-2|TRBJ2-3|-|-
TGTGCCAGTAATTCCTGGGCGGGCACAGATACGCAGTATTTT
CASNSWAGTDTQYF
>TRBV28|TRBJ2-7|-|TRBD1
TGTGCCAGCATCCCCGTGGACAGGGCAACCTACGAGCAGTACTTC
CASIPVDRATYEQYF
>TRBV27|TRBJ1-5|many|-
TGTGCCAGCAGCCCTGGGGCCCACCTGACAGATCAGCCCCAGCATTTT
CASSPGAHLTDQPQHF
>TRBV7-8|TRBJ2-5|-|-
TGTGCCAGCAGCCTCACCTCGGGGAGCCAAGAGACCCAGTACTTC
CASSLTSGSQETQYF
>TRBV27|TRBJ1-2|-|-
TGTGCCAGCAGCCAGAGTTCTCCTAACTATGGCTACACCTTC
CASSQSSPNYGYTF
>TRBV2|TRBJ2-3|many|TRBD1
TGTGCCAGCAGTGAAAGGTGGACAGGGGACACAGATACGCAGTATTTT
CASSERWTGDTDTQYF
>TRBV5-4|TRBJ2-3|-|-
TGTGCCAGCAGTAATGGACTCCTAGATACGCAGTATTTT
CASSNGLLDTQYF
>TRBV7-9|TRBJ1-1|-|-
TGTGCCAGCAGCCCCAAACCGGGGAACACTGAAGCTTTCTTT
CASSPKPGNTEAFF
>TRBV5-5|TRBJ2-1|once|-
TGTGCCAGCAGCTTGGAGGCGACTCATGAGCAGTTCTTC
CASSLEATHEQFF
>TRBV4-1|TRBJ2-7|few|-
TGCGCCAGCAGCCAAGTTATGGGGCTGCGTGACGAGCAGTACTTC
CASSQVMGLRDEQYF
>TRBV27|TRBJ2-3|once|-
TGTGCCAGCAGTGGGGACTGGGGCGATACGCAGTATTTT
CASSGDWGDTQYF
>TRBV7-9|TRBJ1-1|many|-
TGTGCCAGCAGCTTAGGGGGGGCAGAGCTCGAAGCTTTCTTT
CASSLGGAELEAFF
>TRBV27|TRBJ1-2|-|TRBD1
TGTGCCAGCGGTGGGACAGCCTATGGCTACACCTTC
CASGGTAYGYTF
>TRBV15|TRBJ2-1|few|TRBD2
TGTGCCACCAGCCCCCGTGGACGGAGCGGGGGCGACAATGAGCAGTTCTTC
CATSPRGRSGGDNEQFF
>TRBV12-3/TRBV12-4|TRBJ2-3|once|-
TGTGCCAGCAGTTTTTACCTAGCCGGGTTAAGGACAGATACGCAGTATTTT
CASSFYLAGLRTDTQYF
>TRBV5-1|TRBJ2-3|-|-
TGCGCCAGCAGCTTGGACTGGGGATCTAGCACAGATACGCAGTATTTT
CASSLDWGSSTDTQYF
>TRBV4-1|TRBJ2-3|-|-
TGCGCCAGCAGCTTAAGACCCGGACCGATGACTAACACAGATACGCAGTATTTT
CASSLRPGPMTNTDTQYF
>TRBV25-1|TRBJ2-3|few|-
TGTGCCAGCAGTGAAGCGGGACTGGGCACAGATACGCAGTATTTT
CASSEAGLGTDTQYF
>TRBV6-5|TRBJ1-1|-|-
TGTGCCAGCAGTAAAACGCGGATGAACACTGAAGCTTTCTTT
CASSKTRMNTEAFF